The clone carrying this T cell receptor (beta chain) has just a few counts. Germline CDR1 reads SNHLY; CDR2 reads FYNNEI. Deletions cut 9 bases from V and 0 bases from J, with 13 bases between. The CDR3 is made up of 14 amino acids. This entry is derived from a study of shared clonotypes between healthy human individuals. Authors' data handling: Junction-only sequences without quality scores were provided by ImmunoSEQ, so filtering was different. Clones were read by immunoSEQ multiplex PCR, and TCRdb kept only the in-frame ones, dropping some. V and J calls and clone size come straight from that table; D and trimming were deduced from the DNA. The sample has 640,000 or so clones, less than 80% seen once.

Sample: memory CD4+ T cells sorted from blood. The subset is: CD45RA-negative fraction. V usage is TRBV2 and J usage is TRBJ2-3, with unresolved D. The receptor's source is a woman aged 25 to 39 in good health. In DNA form, the CDR3 reads TGTGCCAGTCTAGGGCCGCTTAGCACAGATACGCAGTATTTT. Translation gives CASLGPLSTDTQYF. The full variable domain, completed using reference TRBV2 and TRBJ2-3, is EPEVTQTPSHQVTQMGQEVILRCVPISNHLYFYWYRQILGQKVEFLVSFYNNEISEKSEIFDDQFSVERPDGSNFTLKIRSTKLEDSAMYFCASLGPLSTDTQYFGPGTRLTVL.